This T cell receptor (beta chain) was retrieved from a study of blood T cell repertoires in COVID-19. Background on the study: Some COVID-19 samples were acute and others convalescent; all came from the United States, Italy and Spain.

The CDR3 covers 14 residues. Trimming took off 4 bases at V and 8 bases at J, with 16 bases between the two ends. CDR1 is SGHRS, CDR2 YFSETQ, per germline. This clone has more than one count but fewer than ten. In the original processing: The authors estimated nucleated cell counts from reference gene primer amplification. Repertoires were generated with immunoSEQ multiplex PCR, while TCRdb's copy carries only in-frame clones and drops some. V and J calls and clone size are copied from that table; D and trimming were computed from the DNA. The sample has fewer than 500,000 clones; 80% to 90% are singletons.

The clonotype comes from a woman in her thirties with acute or convalescent COVID-19. Sequencing was performed on peripheral blood. The V and J genes are TRBV5-1 and TRBJ1-3, with D possibly TRBD1 on 5 matching bases. CDR3 DNA sequence: TGCGCCAGCAGCCCGCAGGGAAATAAGGACACCATATATTTT. This translates into CASSPQGNKDTIYF.